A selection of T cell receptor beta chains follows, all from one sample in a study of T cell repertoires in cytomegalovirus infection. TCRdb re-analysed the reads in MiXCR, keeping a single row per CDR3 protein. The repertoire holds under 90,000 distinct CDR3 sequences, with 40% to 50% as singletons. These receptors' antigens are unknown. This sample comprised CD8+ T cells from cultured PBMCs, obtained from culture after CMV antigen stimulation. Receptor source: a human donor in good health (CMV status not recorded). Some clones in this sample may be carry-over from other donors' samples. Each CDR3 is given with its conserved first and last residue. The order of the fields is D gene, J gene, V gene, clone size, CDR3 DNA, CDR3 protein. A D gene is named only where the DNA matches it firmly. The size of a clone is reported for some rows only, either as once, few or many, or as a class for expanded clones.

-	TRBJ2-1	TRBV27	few	TGTGCCAGCATCGGGGGGCTATACAATGAGCAGTTCTTC	CASIGGLYNEQFF
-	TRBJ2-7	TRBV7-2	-	TGTGCCAGCAGCTTACCATCATTCTCCTACGAGCAGTACTTC	CASSLPSFSYEQYF
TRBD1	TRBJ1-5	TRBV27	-	TGTGCCAGCAGTCCGTCGACAGGGGAAGCAAATCAGCCCCAGCATTTT	CASSPSTGEANQPQHF
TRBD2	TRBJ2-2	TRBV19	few	TGTGCCAGTAGCGGGACTACGAACACCGGGGAGCTGTTTTTT	CASSGTTNTGELFF
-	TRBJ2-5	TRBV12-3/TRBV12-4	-	TGTGCCAGCAGAACCCTACAATACCAAGAGACCCAGTACTTC	CASRTLQYQETQYF
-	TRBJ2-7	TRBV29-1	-	TGCAGCGTTGCTCGGGGGAACTACGAGCAGTACTTC	CSVARGNYEQYF
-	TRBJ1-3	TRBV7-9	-	TGTGCCAGCAGCTTACCCCGGGGCGGGGGCGGTGGAAACACCATATATTTT	CASSLPRGGGGGNTIYF
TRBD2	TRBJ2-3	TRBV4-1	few	TGCGCCAGCAGCCAAGGAACGCCTAATCGAGCGGGAGACACAGATACGCAGTATTTT	CASSQGTPNRAGDTDTQYF
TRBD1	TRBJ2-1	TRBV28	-	TGTGCCAGCAGTTTCCTACTCTCTGGGACAGGTACCTACAATGAGCAGTTCTTC	CASSFLLSGTGTYNEQFF
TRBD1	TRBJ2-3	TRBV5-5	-	TGTGCCAGCAGCTTCGATCGGACAGGGGGAGAAGATACGCAGTATTTT	CASSFDRTGGEDTQYF
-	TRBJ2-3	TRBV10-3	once	TGTGCCATCAGTGAATCTAGCGGCAGGGGCGCAGATACGCAGTATTTT	CAISESSGRGADTQYF
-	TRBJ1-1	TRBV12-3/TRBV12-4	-	TGTGCCAGCAGCCCATTGCGGGGAGGTGAAGCTTTCTTT	CASSPLRGGEAFF
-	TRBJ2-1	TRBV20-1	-	TGCAGTGCCTCAGATCAGGTGGGCTCCTACAATGAGCAGTTCTTC	CSASDQVGSYNEQFF
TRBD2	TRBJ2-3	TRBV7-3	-	TGTGCCAGCAGTCCTATCCCGGGACTAGCGGGTCTAGGGGATACGCAGTATTTT	CASSPIPGLAGLGDTQYF
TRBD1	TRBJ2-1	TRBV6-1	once	TGTGCCATCCGCACCTCGCGTAGGACAGGGAATAATGAGCAGTTCTTC	CAIRTSRRTGNNEQFF
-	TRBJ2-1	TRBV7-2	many	TGTGCCAGCAGCTTCCTAATAGCGGCACTGACCAACAATGAGCAGTTCTTC	CASSFLIAALTNNEQFF
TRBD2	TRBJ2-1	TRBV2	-	TGTGCCAGCAGGGGGACTAGCGCTACCGCCTACAATGAGCAGTTCTTC	CASRGTSATAYNEQFF
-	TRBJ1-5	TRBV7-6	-	TGTGCCAGCAGCTGGGGGACGGCAAAGGATAATCAGCCCCAGCATTTT	CASSWGTAKDNQPQHF
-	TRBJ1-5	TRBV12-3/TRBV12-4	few	TGTGCCAGCAGTTCGGTTCCTAGCAATCAGCCCCAGCATTTT	CASSSVPSNQPQHF
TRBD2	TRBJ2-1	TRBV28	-	TGTGCCAGCAGTTTGCTAGCGGAGTTCAATGAGCAGTTCTTC	CASSLLAEFNEQFF
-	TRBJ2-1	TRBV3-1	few	TGTGCCAGCAGCCAAGGATCGGGATTCGCTGATGAGCAGTTCTTC	CASSQGSGFADEQFF
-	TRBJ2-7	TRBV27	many	TGTGCCAGCAGTTCATCCGCCGGGGGGCCAACCTACGAGCAGTACTTC	CASSSSAGGPTYEQYF
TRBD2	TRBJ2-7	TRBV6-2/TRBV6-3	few	TGTGCCAGCACCTCCAAGCGGGGAGAGCAGTACTTC	CASTSKRGEQYF
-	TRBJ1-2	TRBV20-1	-	TGCAGTGCTAGAGGGACTCCCAGGGGCTATGGCTACACCTTC	CSARGTPRGYGYTF
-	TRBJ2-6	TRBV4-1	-	TGCGCCAGCAGCCAATACCACTCTGGGGCCAACGTCCTGACTTTC	CASSQYHSGANVLTF
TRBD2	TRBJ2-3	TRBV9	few	TGTGCCAGCAGCCCCGAGAGCGGGAGAGCGATCGGTACGCAGTATTTT	CASSPESGRAIGTQYF
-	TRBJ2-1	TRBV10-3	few	TGTGCCACTGAGGGGGGCACGGGCAATGAGCAGTTCTTC	CATEGGTGNEQFF
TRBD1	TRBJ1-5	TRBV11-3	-	TGTGCCAGCAACCCACAAAAAGCGGGACAGGGACACAATCAGCCCCAGCATTTT	CASNPQKAGQGHNQPQHF
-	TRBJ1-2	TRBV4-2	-	TGTGCCAGCAGCCAAAAGGGGGGAGACGGGGGGTACGGAGGCTACACCTTC	CASSQKGGDGGYGGYTF
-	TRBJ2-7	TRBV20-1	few	TGCAGTGCCCGGGGCAGCAACTACGAGCAGTACTTC	CSARGSNYEQYF
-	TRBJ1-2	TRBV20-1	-	TGCAGTGCTAGAGGGTTTGACATGGTGGGCTACACCTTC	CSARGFDMVGYTF
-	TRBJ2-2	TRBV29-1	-	TGCAGCGTTGAAGACCCCCTCGGTTTGACCGGGGAGCTGTTTTTT	CSVEDPLGLTGELFF
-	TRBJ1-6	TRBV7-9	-	TGTGCCAGCAGCGGGAAGAGGGATAATTCACCCCTCCACTTT	CASSGKRDNSPLHF
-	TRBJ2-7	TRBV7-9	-	TGTGCCAGCAGCTTAGCACATCCCTACGAGCAGTACTTC	CASSLAHPYEQYF
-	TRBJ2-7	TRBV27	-	TGTGCCAGCAGTTTATCCGGGACGTTCGGCTCCGACTACGAGCAGTACTTC	CASSLSGTFGSDYEQYF
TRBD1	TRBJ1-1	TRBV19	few	TGTGCCAGTAGTTATCGGACAGGGGGAAACACTGAAGCTTTCTTT	CASSYRTGGNTEAFF
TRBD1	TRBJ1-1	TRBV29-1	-	TGCAGCGTACTCCAGGGGGCTGAAGCTTTCTTT	CSVLQGAEAFF
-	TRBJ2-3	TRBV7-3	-	TGTGCCAGCAGTTTCCAAAGCACAGATACGCAGTATTTT	CASSFQSTDTQYF
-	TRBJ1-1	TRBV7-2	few	TGTGCCAGCAGCTTAGTGGGCGGGGGGAACACTGAAGCTTTCTTT	CASSLVGGGNTEAFF
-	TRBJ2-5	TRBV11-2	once	TGTGCCAGCAGCTTCTCCCTGTGGGGGGCCCAAGAGACCCAGTACTTC	CASSFSLWGAQETQYF
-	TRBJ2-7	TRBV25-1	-	TGTGCCAGCAGTGACTACGAGCAGTACTTC	CASSDYEQYF
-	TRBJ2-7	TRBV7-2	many	TGTGCCAGCAGCTTAGGTGGGCGGAGGAGCTCCTACGAGCAGTACTTC	CASSLGGRRSSYEQYF